The next 25 T cell receptor beta chains were all read from a single sample in a study of blood T cell repertoires in COVID-19. Profiling relied on immunoSEQ multiplex PCR, and the TCRdb table lists in-frame clones only, not all of them. The table includes 200,000 or so clones, approximately 83% detected once. The sequenced sample was peripheral blood. All receptors come from a woman aged 60 to 75 with acute or convalescent COVID-19.

The V gene is TRBV27, the J gene TRBJ1-6; 7 nucleotides agree with TRBD1. CDR3 length: 13 amino acids. With 4 bases clipped from V and 7 bases from J, the junction kept 1 base outside the gene matches. Germline V CDR1 and CDR2: MNHEY, SMNVEV (reference sequence). The CDR3 coding sequence is TGTGCCAGCAGTTGGACAGGAAATTCACCCCTCCACTTT. Translating it yields CASSWTGNSPLHF.

This clone appeared once. The V and J genes are TRBV3-1 (or the pseudogene TRBV3-2) and TRBJ1-2; possible D gene TRBD1, 6 bases. The CDR3 is 15 amino acids. V dropped 1 base and J dropped 8 bases, with 17 bases sitting between them. Germline CDR1 is LGHDT and CDR2 is YNNKEL (reference sequence). CDR3 DNA: TGTGCCAGCAGCCAAGCCAGGGGCCAGGGGTTCGGCTACACCTTC. This translates into CASSQARGQGFGYTF.

There are a few counts of this clone. The genes are TRBV9 and TRBJ2-5; 13 nucleotides agree with TRBD2. The germline V gene encodes CDR1 SGDLS and CDR2 YYNGEE. V lost 5 bases to trimming and J lost 1 base; unmatched junction nucleotides: 8. The CDR3 spans 17 residues. DNA for the CDR3: TGTGCCAGCAGTCAGGGGCGGACTAGCGGGGGCCAAGAGACCCAGTACTTC. Its translation is CASSQGRTSGGQETQYF.

The V call is TRBV9, the J call TRBJ1-6; weak D call: TRBD1 (6 bases). In germline, CDR1 is SGDLS, CDR2 YYNGEE. This CDR3 is 14 amino acids long. Trimming cost V 3 bases and J 9 bases, with 13 bases left between them. The CDR3 coding sequence is TGTGCCAGCAGCGACGGGTCCAGGGGTTCACCCCTCCACTTT. Its translation is CASSDGSRGSPLHF.

CDR3 nucleotide sequence: TGTGCCAGCAGCTTAGAACAGTTTGAAGCTTTCTTT. Amino acid sequence: CASSLEQFEAFF. This chain links TRBV7-9 with TRBJ1-1; D gene uncertain. V gave up 1 base and J gave up 7 bases, with 7 bases separating them. The CDR3 spans 12 residues. Germline values: CDR1 SEHNR, CDR2 FQNEAQ (reference sequence). Filled out from reference TRBV7-9 and TRBJ1-1, the complete variable domain reads DTGVSQNPRHKITKRGQNVTFRCDPISEHNRLYWYRQTLGQGPEFLTYFQNEAQLEKSRLLSDRFSAERPKGSFSTLEIQRTEQGDSAMYLCASSLEQFEAFFGQGTRLTVV.

The rearrangement uses TRBV7-8 and TRBJ1-2; 7 bases match TRBD1. The V segment lost 0 bases and the J segment 7 bases; nucleotides outside the gene matches: 5. Per germline, CDR1 SGHVS and CDR2 FQNEAQ. The CDR3 has 14 residues. The CDR3: CASSLATGTVGYTF. The CDR3, as DNA: TGTGCCAGCAGCTTAGCTACCGGGACAGTTGGCTACACCTTC. The full variable domain, its missing parts supplied by reference TRBV7-8 and TRBJ1-2, is GAGVSQSPRYKVAKRGQDVALRCDPISGHVSLFWYQQALGQGPEFLTYFQNEAQLDKSGLPSDRFFAERPEGSVSTLKIQRTQQEDSAVYLCASSLATGTVGYTFGSGTRLTVV.

V gene TRBV19 combines with J gene TRBJ1-2, with 7 bases identical to TRBD1. V shed 6 bases, J shed 6 bases, and the junction held 4 bases outside the gene matches. Germline CDR1 reads LNHDA; CDR2 reads SQIVND (reference sequence). This CDR3 spans 12 amino acids. CDR3 coding DNA: TGTGCCAGTAGAAGGGGGCTGCATGGCTACACCTTC. This translates into CASRRGLHGYTF.

The chain carries TRBV6-2 or TRBV6-3 and TRBJ1-5; D is unclear. Trimming took 0 bases from V and 3 from J, leaving 12 bases between them. The germline CDR1 and CDR2 sequences are MNHEY and SVGEGT. The CDR3 extends over 16 amino acids. The CDR3 DNA follows: TGTGCCAGCAGTTACTCCGGGGAGCATCCCAATCAGCCCCAGCATTTT. As protein: CASSYSGEHPNQPQHF.

The chain is built from TRBV6-5 and TRBJ1-1; D unclear. The germline V gene encodes CDR1 MNHEY and CDR2 SVGAGI. V was shortened by 2 bases and J by 6 bases, with 10 bases between the two germline ends. CDR3 length: 13 residues. CDR3 nucleotides: TGTGCCAGCAGTTACAACGCCGGGGCTGAAGCTTTCTTT. The encoded protein is CASSYNAGAEAFF.

This clone has just one count. The chain has TRBV6-5 and TRBJ1-3; TRBD1 agrees at 7 bases. The V gene end was trimmed by 6 bases and the J gene end by 0 bases; junction bases not matched to a gene: 5. This CDR3 is 15 amino acids long. Germline assignment: CDR1 MNHEY and CDR2 SVGAGI. CDR3 in amino acids: CASRGQASSGNTIYF. In nucleotides, the CDR3 is TGTGCCAGCAGAGGACAGGCGAGCTCTGGAAACACCATATATTTT.

The rearrangement uses TRBV9 and TRBJ2-5, with D possibly being TRBD1 (5 bases). The germline V gene encodes CDR1 SGDLS and CDR2 YYNGEE. The CDR3 totals 14 residues. The ends were cut back, 1 base at V and 1 base at J, with 8 bases in the middle. CDR3 amino acids: CASSVSQGQETQYF. In DNA form, the CDR3 reads TGTGCCAGCAGCGTAAGTCAGGGCCAAGAGACCCAGTACTTC.

A few counts support this clone. This chain connects TRBV7-3 to TRBJ2-3; a weak D match, TRBD2 (7 bases). The CDR3 runs 14 residues. Deletions cut 8 bases from V and 1 base from J, with 13 bases between. CDR1 is SGHTA, CDR2 FQGTGA, per germline. CDR3 sequence (DNA): TGTGCCAGCTCTCGAGGGGGGGGCACAGATACGCAGTATTTT. As protein: CASSRGGGTDTQYF.

The rearrangement joins TRBV5-6 to TRBJ2-2; 8 bases map to TRBD2. The junction had 7 bases not matched to a gene; V was cut back by 4 bases and J by 2 bases. The germline CDR1 and CDR2 sequences are SGHDT and YYEEEE. The CDR3 totals 16 residues. The CDR3 DNA follows: TGTGCCAGCAGCCCATTAGCGGGGCTAAACACCGGGGAGCTGTTTTTT. It specifies CASSPLAGLNTGELFF.

This clone was recorded only once. This chain links TRBV9 with TRBJ2-1; no firm D call. This CDR3 contains 13 residues. Germline V gene sequence: CDR1 SGDLS, CDR2 YYNGEE. V was cut by 4 bases and J by 7 bases, with 12 bases left in between. DNA for the CDR3: TGTGCCAGCAGCCCCCAGGTCCAGAATGAGCAGTTCTTC. Amino acids: CASSPQVQNEQFF.

The chain links TRBV10-3 to TRBJ1-2; no reliable D call. Germline CDR1 is ENHRY and CDR2 is SYGVKD. The CDR3 loop spans 11 amino acids. Trimming took 2 bases from V and 7 from J, leaving 5 bases between them. CDR3 sequence: CAISEGLGYTF. In DNA, the CDR3 is TGTGCCATCAGTGAGGGCCTTGGCTACACCTTC.

This chain joins TRBV5-1 and TRBJ2-3; tentative D call: TRBD2 (6 bases). The CDR3 totals 14 residues. Per germline, CDR1 SGHRS and CDR2 YFSETQ. Trimming shortened V by 0 bases and J by 8 bases, and 13 bases separated the two germline ends. The CDR3 nucleotides read TGCGCCAGCAGCTTGGGCCATGAGGGAGGTACGCAGTATTTT. Translating gives CASSLGHEGGTQYF.

V is TRBV9 and J is TRBJ1-6, with 10 bases that match TRBD1. Germline V lookup: CDR1 SGDLS, CDR2 YYNGEE. The V segment lost 4 bases and the J segment 10 bases; nucleotides outside the gene matches: 11. The CDR3 runs 16 residues. The CDR3 sequence: CASSPQRDRGRSPLHF. In DNA form, the CDR3 reads TGTGCCAGCAGCCCCCAAAGGGACAGGGGTAGATCACCCCTCCACTTT. Complete variable domain (other parts from reference TRBV9 and TRBJ1-6): DSGVTQTPKHLITATGQRVTLRCSPRSGDLSVYWYQQSLDQGLQFLIQYYNGEERAKGNILERFSAQQFPDLHSELNLSSLELGDSALYFCASSPQRDRGRSPLHFGNGTRLTVT.

This chain's CDR3 is CAIHTGQGNTEAFF. In DNA, the CDR3 is TGTGCCATCCATACCGGACAGGGAAACACTGAAGCTTTCTTT. The chain carries TRBV19 and TRBJ1-1; 8 nucleotides agree with TRBD1. Germline V gene sequence: CDR1 LNHDA, CDR2 SQIVND (reference sequence). There are 14 residues in the CDR3. Germline trimming cut 10 bases from V and 2 bases from J; bases unmatched to any gene: 9.

CDR3 protein: CASRTIGAGQTEAFF. CDR3 coding DNA: TGTGCCAGCAGAACTATTGGCGCCGGACAAACTGAAGCTTTCTTT. The J gene is TRBJ1-1, the V gene TRBV28, with D perhaps TRBD1 (5 bases). V was shortened by 6 bases and J by 5 bases, with 19 bases between the two germline ends. Germline CDR1 is MDHEN and CDR2 is SYDVKM. There are 15 residues in the CDR3.

The chain employs TRBV19 and TRBJ2-7; D unclear. The CDR3 is made up of 13 amino acids. The ends were cut back, 2 bases at V and 3 bases at J, with 8 bases in the middle. CDR1 LNHDA and CDR2 SQIVND come from the germline V gene (reference sequence). CDR3 in DNA: TGTGCCAGTAGTATAACAGCCTACTACGAGCAGTACTTC. This sequence encodes CASSITAYYEQYF.

This clone was seen once. The CDR3 sequence: CASSISPRQGSGSNSPLHF. In DNA form, the CDR3 reads TGTGCCAGTAGTATCTCGCCGAGACAGGGGAGCGGCTCCAATTCACCCCTCCACTTT. The chain links TRBV19 to TRBJ1-6, with 8 bases identical to TRBD1. The germline V gene encodes CDR1 LNHDA and CDR2 SQIVND (reference sequence). Trimming took 3 bases from V and 7 from J; bases not matched to a gene: 17. The CDR3 loop spans 19 amino acids.

The gene calls are TRBV6-6 and TRBJ1-4; 8 bases are shared with TRBD1. J lost 14 bases, V lost 6 bases, and 14 bases had no gene match. This CDR3 has 14 amino acids. Germline V gives CDR1 MNHNY, CDR2 SVGAGI (reference sequence). In DNA, the CDR3 is TGTGCCAGCAGCTCACCGGGACAGGACCGAGAGCTGTTTTTT. Translating gives CASSSPGQDRELFF.

The chain employs TRBV28 and TRBJ1-6; D is perhaps TRBD1 (5 bases). The CDR3 has 16 amino acids. Trimming pared 3 bases from V and 9 bases from J, leaving 18 bases between. Germline assignment: CDR1 MDHEN and CDR2 SYDVKM. The chain's CDR3 is CASSFSQGLGGSPLHF. CDR3 nucleotide sequence: TGTGCCAGCAGTTTCTCGCAGGGTTTGGGGGGTTCACCCCTCCACTTT.

V usage is TRBV4-2 and J usage is TRBJ2-7, with a weak D call TRBD1 (5 bases). V shed 1 base and J shed 2 bases, with 12 bases lying between them. This CDR3 is 15 amino acids long. The V gene's germline CDR1 is LGHNA and CDR2 YNFKEQ. The CDR3: CASSQADTLTYEQYF. The CDR3 DNA reads as TGTGCCAGCAGCCAAGCGGACACCCTGACCTACGAGCAGTACTTC.

The genes are TRBV18 and TRBJ1-6; possible D gene TRBD1, 5 bases. The germline CDR1 and CDR2 sequences are KGHSH and LQKENI. The CDR3 length is 15 residues. V was shortened by 5 bases and J by 0 bases, with 8 bases between the two germline ends. CDR3 DNA sequence: TGTGCCAGCTCAGGGGCATTCTCCTATAATTCACCCCTCCACTTT. This encodes CASSGAFSYNSPLHF.